This T cell receptor beta chain was documented in a study of cytomegalovirus exposure and HLA in healthy donors. Background on the study: The same platform was used for the 130 or so validation repertoires as for the 600 to 700 first-cohort repertoires, as reported in a later analysis.

Notes on this clone: Its antigen remains unknown. The same CDR3 can be traced to other DNA sequences in this sample.

The CDR3 length is 15 residues. CDR1 and CDR2 from the germline V gene are LGHNA and YSLEER. The J segment lost 0 bases and the V segment lost 1 base, leaving 3 bases of the junction unmatched. Some clones are missing from TCRdb's copy, which holds only in-frame ones; the method was immunoSEQ multiplex PCR. The sample consists of about 260,000 clones, 90% of them appearing once. Whole-study results and caveats: Many donors shared some public TCRs, even though most TCR sequences were rare. A classifier reportedly called cytomegalovirus status with high sensitivity and specificity. The study designated 150 to 200 TCR beta chains cytomegalovirus-associated.

V and J are TRBV4-3 and TRBJ2-7, with 7 nucleotides matching TRBD1. The material sequenced was PBMCs. The source of this sequence is a woman in her twenties or thirties in good health and CMV-seronegative. In DNA, the CDR3 is TGCGCCAGCAGCCAAGGACAGGGCAGCTCCTACGAGCAGTACTTC. Translated, it gives CASSQGQGSSYEQYF.